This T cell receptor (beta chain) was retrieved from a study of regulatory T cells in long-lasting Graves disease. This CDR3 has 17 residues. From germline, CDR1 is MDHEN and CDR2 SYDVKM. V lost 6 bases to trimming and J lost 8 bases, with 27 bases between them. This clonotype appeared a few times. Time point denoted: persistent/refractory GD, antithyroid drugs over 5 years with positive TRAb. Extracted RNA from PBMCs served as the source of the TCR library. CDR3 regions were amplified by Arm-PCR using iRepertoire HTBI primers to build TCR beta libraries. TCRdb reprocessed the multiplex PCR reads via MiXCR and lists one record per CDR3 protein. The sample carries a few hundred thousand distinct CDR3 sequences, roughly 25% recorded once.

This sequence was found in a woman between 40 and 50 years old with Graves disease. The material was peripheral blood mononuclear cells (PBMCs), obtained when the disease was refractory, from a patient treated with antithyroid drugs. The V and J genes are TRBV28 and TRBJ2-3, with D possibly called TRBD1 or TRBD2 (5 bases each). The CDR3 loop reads CASSPRPGTAERGTQYF. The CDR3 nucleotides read TGTGCCAGCAGCCCCCGCCCCGGGACCGCAGAACGGGGTACGCAGTATTTT.